One TCR beta chain is described in this entry. The antigen remains undetermined. The record originates from a study of CXCR3-negative and CXCR3-positive naive CD8 T cells. Germline CDR1 and CDR2: MNHEY and SMNVEV (reference sequence). The CDR3 is 15 amino acids. Carrying UMI labels, the TRB cDNA libraries were prepared through 5' RACE. TCRdb re-called the 5' RACE reads; every CDR3 protein appears as one record, without DNA. The repertoire table contains over 70,000 distinct CDR3 sequences. Cells that were CD45RO-CCR7+CD27+CD95- constituted naive CD8+ T cells. Study conclusions and caveats: CXCR3-negative naive cells had less hydrophobic TRB CDR3s than did CXCR3-positive naive cells. Naive cells used TRBV-TRBJ genes in much the same way whether CXCR3-negative or CXCR3-positive; memory cells did not. Both naive subsets showed comparably high diversity, and memory CD8+ cells showed much lower diversity.

The sequence was collected from a human donor in good health. Some clones in this sample may be carry-over from other donors' samples. The chain combines TRBV27 with TRBJ2-3; the TCRdb call, TRBD2, lacks DNA for checking. Specimen: naive CXCR3+ CD8+ T cells from blood. Subset of the sample: CD45RO-CCR7+CD27+CD95- naive CD8+ T cells expressing CXCR3 (TNR3+). The CDR3 spells CASSLLGGDTDTQYF.